This T cell receptor (beta chain) was profiled in a study of blood T cell repertoires in COVID-19. Only in-frame clones appear in the TCRdb table, and some are missing; sequencing was by immunoSEQ multiplex PCR. The data contain about 280,000 clones, roughly nine tenths of them singletons. This clonotype originated in a woman in her twenties or thirties with COVID-19, enrolled during active disease. The sequencing input was peripheral blood.

In nucleotides, the CDR3 is TGTGCCAGCAGCTTAGATACAGGGGTGTTGTCACCCCTCCACTTT. It specifies CASSLDTGVLSPLHF. This sequence joins TRBV7-8 and TRBJ1-6, with 7 bases fitting TRBD1. V was pared by 1 base and J by 10 bases, with 7 bases of the junction left unmatched. The CDR3 totals 15 residues. Germline values: CDR1 SGHVS, CDR2 FQNEAQ.